Included here is one T cell receptor beta chain sequence, with context. Its antigen is not identified. The trim removed 9 bases at V and 11 bases at J, leaving 15 bases unmatched. Per the germline V gene, CDR1 is KGHDR and CDR2 is SFDVKD. This CDR3 region has 15 residues. The data were taken from a study of T cell responses to AZD1222 COVID-19 vaccine. Repertoires were generated with immunoSEQ multiplex PCR, while TCRdb's copy carries only in-frame clones and drops some. The sample carries approximately 150,000 clones, about 92% recorded once. Researchers grouped second doses given at about 4 or about 12 weeks into one pool. Findings and caveats of the study: Increased Spike-specific TCR breadth and depth were observed after two AZD1222 doses. The peak T cell response came first, and repertoires were sampled only after it. Donors were chiefly white British, with a greater number of females, and clonal diversity was perhaps underestimated.

The source is an adult who received the AZD1222 COVID-19 vaccine. Sample: peripheral blood, taken 28 days after the second AZD1222 dose. This chain connects TRBV24-1 to TRBJ1-5, with TRBD1 matching 10 bases. In DNA, the CDR3 is TGTGCCACCGACAGGGGGCCCTATGTGCGATCGGCCCAGCATTTT. It yields the protein CATDRGPYVRSAQHF.